The 30 T cell receptor beta chains in this list originate from one sample, sequenced in a study of T cell responses to AZD1222 COVID-19 vaccine (dated by TCRdb to the early 2020s). Interpreted using the paper, the time point label stands for: baseline before first vaccination. Receptor libraries were prepared by the immunoSEQ multiplex PCR assay. As stored in TCRdb, this immuneACCESS dataset retains in-frame rearrangements with V and J assigned. A fraction of the clones does not appear; measured against another copy, unresolved V genes explain less than half of the discrepancy, and the remainder lacks a known reason. This sample comprises about 140,000 clones, under 95% of them detected only once. 3% to 3.5% of the sample is in the top ten clones. Sequencing was performed on peripheral blood, taken on day 0 of AZD1222 vaccination. The receptors stem from an adult in good health.

V gene TRBV9 combines with J gene TRBJ2-2, with D possibly TRBD2 on 6 matching bases. Trimming removed 3 bases from V and 6 bases from J, with 21 bases in between. Germline CDR1 SGDLS, CDR2 YYNGEE. There are 17 residues in the CDR3. The CDR3 bases are TGTGCCAGCAGCGCCCCCCTAGCGCAAAGGTGGGCCGGGGAGCTGTTTTTT. Translation: CASSAPLAQRWAGELFF. Full variable domain (rest looked up from reference TRBV9 and TRBJ2-2): DSGVTQTPKHLITATGQRVTLRCSPRSGDLSVYWYQQSLDQGLQFLIQYYNGEERAKGNILERFSAQQFPDLHSELNLSSLELGDSALYFCASSAPLAQRWAGELFFGEGSRLTVL.

The chain has TRBV15 and TRBJ1-2; 10 positions agree with TRBD1. This CDR3 spans 15 amino acids. The V gene end was trimmed by 1 base and the J gene end by 7 bases; junction bases not matched to a gene: 6. Looked up from germline, CDR1 is LNHNV and CDR2 is YYDKDF (reference sequence). CDR3 sequence: CATSRGDRGVTGYTF. CDR3 in DNA: TGTGCCACCAGCAGAGGGGACAGGGGCGTGACTGGCTACACCTTC.

Written as DNA, the CDR3 is TGTGCCAGCTCACCAGGACAGGGGGGGTCCTATGAAGCTTTCTTT. This encodes CASSPGQGGSYEAFF. The V gene is TRBV18, the J gene TRBJ1-1; 10 nucleotides line up with TRBD1. Trimming removed 2 bases from V and 7 bases from J; junction bases left unmatched: 7. CDR1 and CDR2 (germline): KGHSH, LQKENI. This CDR3 is built from 15 residues.

The J gene is TRBJ2-3, the V gene TRBV7-2, with a weak D call TRBD2 (5 bases). The V and J ends lost 5 bases and 2 bases respectively, with 11 bases between them. Germline V CDR1 and CDR2: SGHTA, FQGNSA. The CDR3 spans 14 residues. CDR3 residues: CASSEGLSTDTQYF. In DNA form, the CDR3 reads TGTGCCAGCAGCGAGGGCCTATCCACAGATACGCAGTATTTT.

The V gene is TRBV5-6, the J gene TRBJ1-2; 11 positions match TRBD1. The CDR3 runs 18 residues. CDR1 and CDR2 from the germline V gene are SGHDT and YYEEEE. V lost 0 bases to trimming and J lost 7 bases; unmatched junction nucleotides: 14. The CDR3 spells CASSLAGQGVAWWAGYTF. CDR3 DNA sequence: TGTGCCAGCAGCTTGGCGGGACAGGGGGTCGCTTGGTGGGCTGGCTACACCTTC.

A few counts support this clone. The sample has other DNA sequences that encode this CDR3 too. This chain connects TRBV7-2 to TRBJ2-7; TRBD2 aligns across 8 bases. Germline CDR1 SGHTA, CDR2 FQGNSA. J lost 2 bases, V lost 2 bases, and 2 bases had no gene match. The CDR3 loop spans 14 amino acids. The DNA of the CDR3 is TGTGCCAGCAGCTTAATAGCGGGAACCTACGAGCAGTACTTC. This translates into CASSLIAGTYEQYF.

This clone was observed at least ten times. The chain joins TRBV7-6 to TRBJ2-1, with D perhaps matching TRBD1 (6 bases). CDR3 size: 16 residues. The germline CDR1 and CDR2 sequences are SGHVS and FNYEAQ. Trimming shortened V by 5 bases and J by 1 base, and 15 bases separated the two germline ends. The CDR3 loop is CASSPKGVPSYNEQFF. In DNA, the CDR3 is TGTGCCAGCAGCCCGAAGGGGGTTCCTTCCTACAATGAGCAGTTCTTC.

The V gene is TRBV20-1, the J gene TRBJ2-7; D not resolved. V lost 3 bases and J lost 4, with 7 bases in between. The CDR3 consists of 11 residues. Germline CDR1 DFQATT, CDR2 SNEGSKA (reference sequence). The CDR3 protein is CSARGYYEQYF. CDR3 DNA: TGCAGTGCTAGGGGATATTACGAGCAGTACTTC.

V is TRBV30 and J is TRBJ1-1; D is unclear. CDR1 and CDR2 from the germline V gene are GTSNPN and SVGIG (reference sequence). This CDR3 is built from 14 residues. V lost 0 bases, J lost 1 base, and 9 bases lay in between. The CDR3 sequence: CAWSVHLGNTEAFF. The CDR3 nucleotides read TGTGCCTGGAGTGTCCATTTAGGGAACACTGAAGCTTTCTTT.

CDR3 amino acids: CAPFFRQGLPGANVLTF. The CDR3 bases are TGTGCCCCCTTCTTCCGACAGGGCCTCCCTGGGGCCAACGTCCTGACTTTC. The rearrangement joins TRBV24-1 to TRBJ2-6, with 7 bases matching TRBD1. CDR1 KGHDR and CDR2 SFDVKD come from the germline V gene. The CDR3 is made up of 17 amino acids. Trimming cost V 12 bases and J 2 bases; bases outside gene matches: 15.

The chain has TRBV4-2 and TRBJ2-1, with TRBD2 as a possible D gene (6 bases). Per the germline V gene, CDR1 is LGHNA and CDR2 is YNFKEQ. V was pared by 0 bases and J by 10 bases, with 19 bases between. CDR3 length: 16 residues. CDR3 residues: CASSQESTTSSLEQFF. CDR3 coding DNA: TGTGCCAGCAGCCAAGAATCCACGACTAGTAGTTTGGAGCAGTTCTTC.

The rearrangement uses TRBV7-2 and TRBJ1-5; D is uncertain. Germline V gene lookup returns CDR1 SGHTA and CDR2 FQGNSA. V dropped 5 bases and J dropped 6 bases, with 14 bases sitting between them. There are 14 residues in the CDR3. CDR3 bases: TGTGCCAGCAGCCCACTGAGTTTTGGTCAGCCCCAGCATTTT. As protein: CASSPLSFGQPQHF.

The chain recombines TRBV5-6 with TRBJ2-5; no definite D call. Per the germline V gene, CDR1 is SGHDT and CDR2 is YYEEEE. Between the trimmed V and J ends, which lost 1 base and 1 base, there was a span of 14 bases. The CDR3 length is 16 residues. This CDR3 is CASSLSMSDLQETQYF. DNA for the CDR3: TGTGCCAGCAGCTTGTCTATGAGCGACCTCCAAGAGACCCAGTACTTC.

The V and J genes are TRBV6-5 and TRBJ2-7, with TRBD1 as a possible D gene (6 bases). Germline V lookup: CDR1 MNHEY, CDR2 SVGAGI. Deletions cut 4 bases from V and 1 base from J, with 11 bases between. The CDR3 is made up of 14 amino acids. In nucleotides, the CDR3 is TGTGCCAGCAGTTTCGAAGGACAGTCCTACGAGCAGTACTTC. Translation: CASSFEGQSYEQYF.

The V gene is TRBV28, the J gene TRBJ1-1; TRBD1 matches at 12 bases. The V gene end was trimmed by 1 base and the J gene end by 3 bases; junction bases not matched to a gene: 6. The CDR3 loop spans 17 amino acids. CDR1 MDHEN and CDR2 SYDVKM come from the germline V gene. The CDR3 sequence: CASSLSGTGGDYTEAFF. CDR3 bases: TGTGCCAGCAGTTTATCCGGGACAGGGGGCGATTACACTGAAGCTTTCTTT.

The gene calls are TRBV14 and TRBJ2-1; no reliable D call. The CDR3 spans 14 residues. The germline V gene has CDR1 SGHDN and CDR2 FVKESK. The V end was cut by 1 base, the J end by 9 bases, with 13 bases between. CDR3 residues: CASSQVSANIEQFF. The CDR3 DNA follows: TGTGCCAGCAGCCAAGTCTCAGCGAATATTGAGCAGTTCTTC.

The chain is built from TRBV6-5 and TRBJ1-2; 10 bases agree with TRBD1. With 2 bases clipped from V and 8 bases from J, the junction kept 5 bases outside the gene matches. This CDR3 is 14 amino acids long. Germline V CDR1 and CDR2: MNHEY, SVGAGI. This CDR3 reads CASSYRDRGRGYTF. CDR3 DNA: TGTGCCAGCAGTTACCGGGACAGGGGAAGGGGCTACACCTTC.

The rearrangement links TRBV30 to TRBJ1-4; D possibly corresponds to TRBD1 (6 bases). The CDR3 runs to 14 residues. Per germline, CDR1 GTSNPN and CDR2 SVGIG (reference sequence). V was trimmed by 1 base and J by 10 bases, leaving 16 bases between them. The CDR3 DNA sequence: TGTGCCTGGAGTGACAGGGATCCCTGGGGAAAACTGTTTTTT. This codes for CAWSDRDPWGKLFF.

The genes are TRBV15 and TRBJ1-5; D call uncertain. The germline gives CDR1 LNHNV, CDR2 YYDKDF (reference sequence). The CDR3 totals 14 residues. The V gene lost 8 bases and the J gene lost 0 bases, with 11 bases spanning the gap. The CDR3, as DNA: TGTGCCACCTTACAGCGAAATAGCAATCAGCCCCAGCATTTT. Translating it yields CATLQRNSNQPQHF. Drawing the rest from reference TRBV15 and TRBJ1-5, the complete variable domain is DAMVIQNPRYQVTQFGKPVTLSCSQTLNHNVMYWYQQKSSQAPKLLFHYYDKDFNNEADTPDNFQSRRPNTSFCFLDIRSPGLGDTAMYLCATLQRNSNQPQHFGDGTRLSIL.

The rearrangement links TRBV5-6 to TRBJ2-3, with unresolved D. Trimming removed 4 bases from V and 3 bases from J, with 18 bases in between. The CDR3 runs 16 residues. The germline V gene encodes CDR1 SGHDT and CDR2 YYEEEE. The CDR3 nucleotides are TGTGCCAGCAGCCTGTGGATGATCCTGGCGACAGATACGCAGTATTTT. Encoded protein: CASSLWMILATDTQYF. The variable domain in full, with the rest retrieved from reference TRBV5-6 and TRBJ2-3, is DAGVTQSPTHLIKTRGQQVTLRCSPKSGHDTVSWYQQALGQGPQFIFQYYEEEERQRGNFPDRFSGHQFPNYSSELNVNALLLGDSALYLCASSLWMILATDTQYFGPGTRLTVL.

This rearrangement joins TRBV4-1 to TRBJ2-7, with 11 bases fitting TRBD2. CDR1 is MGHRA and CDR2 is YSYEKL in the germline V gene. With 0 bases clipped from V and 1 base from J, the junction kept 8 bases outside the gene matches. The CDR3 is made up of 18 amino acids. For the CDR3, the DNA is TGCGCCAGCAGCCAAGATAGCACGGGACTAGCGGATTCCTACGAGCAGTACTTC. This gives the protein CASSQDSTGLADSYEQYF.

The V gene is TRBV4-1, the J gene TRBJ2-3; 11 bases are a match to TRBD1. CDR3 length equals 19 residues. Germline CDR1 MGHRA, CDR2 YSYEKL. V shed 1 base, J shed 5 bases, and the junction held 14 bases outside the gene matches. The CDR3 nucleotides read TGCGCCAGCAGCCAAGCAAGTTCCCCGGGACAGGGGGTTATAGATACGCAGTATTTT. Translating it yields CASSQASSPGQGVIDTQYF.

This clone was observed once. The chain has TRBV5-1 and TRBJ2-3; 7 bases are a match to TRBD1. V gave up 4 bases and J gave up 1 base; unmatched junction bases: 12. The CDR3 consists of 17 residues. Germline CDR1 is SGHRS and CDR2 is YFSETQ. CDR3 coding DNA: TGCGCCAGCAGCCTCGCCCTAACAGGGGCCGGCACAGATACGCAGTATTTT. Its protein is CASSLALTGAGTDTQYF.

V usage is TRBV5-1 and J usage is TRBJ1-1; D gene uncertain. Trimming stripped 4 bases from V and 4 bases from J, with 14 bases between. CDR3 length: 14 residues. Germline lookup yields CDR1 SGHRS and CDR2 YFSETQ. The chain's CDR3 is CASSLGRESTEAFF. CDR3 nucleotides: TGCGCCAGCAGCCTAGGACGGGAAAGCACTGAAGCTTTCTTT.

J is TRBJ1-2 and V is TRBV29-1, with TRBD1 matching over 10 bases. Germline trimming cut 0 bases from V and 3 bases from J; bases unmatched to any gene: 4. CDR1 is SQVTM and CDR2 is ANQGSEA in the germline V gene. The CDR3 runs to 15 residues. The DNA for the CDR3 is TGCAGCGTTGAAGACGCCGGGACAGGGGACTATGGCTACACCTTC. This codes for CSVEDAGTGDYGYTF.

This chain links TRBV29-1 with TRBJ2-1; 8 bases are a match to TRBD2. The V gene's germline CDR1 is SQVTM and CDR2 ANQGSEA. V trimming: 3 bases; J trimming: 7 bases; junction bases outside the gene matches: 14. This CDR3 has 16 amino acids. The CDR3 sequence: CSVDGTSFQRLNEQFF. The CDR3 DNA reads as TGCAGCGTTGACGGGACTAGTTTTCAAAGGTTGAATGAGCAGTTCTTC.

V is TRBV5-4 and J is TRBJ2-5, with no clear D. This CDR3 region has 14 residues. Trimming took 0 bases from V and 5 from J, leaving 11 bases between them. The V gene's germline CDR1 is SGHNT and CDR2 YYREEE (reference sequence). CDR3 protein: CASSLAGELETQYF. CDR3 bases: TGTGCCAGCAGCTTGGCCGGAGAATTGGAGACCCAGTACTTC.

The V and J genes are TRBV30 and TRBJ1-5; TRBD1 agrees at 11 bases. The CDR3 runs to 15 residues. V trimming: 3 bases; J trimming: 6 bases; junction bases outside the gene matches: 7. Germline V gives CDR1 GTSNPN, CDR2 SVGIG (reference sequence). For the CDR3, the DNA is TGTGCCTGGAGCCCGGACAGGGGGCAAGGTCAGCCCCAGCATTTT. It translates to CAWSPDRGQGQPQHF. Using reference TRBV30 and TRBJ1-5 for the parts outside the CDR3, the full variable domain is SQTIHQWPATLVQPVGSPLSLECTVEGTSNPNLYWYRQAAGRGLQLLFYSVGIGQISSEVPQNLSASRPQDRQFILSSKKLLLSDSGFYLCAWSPDRGQGQPQHFGDGTRLSIL.

This chain connects TRBV4-3 to TRBJ2-1, with 12 positions matching TRBD2. Trimming took 0 bases from V and 9 from J; bases not matched to a gene: 9. CDR1 LGHNA and CDR2 YSLEER come from the germline V gene. The CDR3 extends over 17 amino acids. CDR3 sequence reads: CASSQDLGLAGGGEQFF. CDR3 DNA sequence: TGCGCCAGCAGCCAAGATCTGGGGCTAGCGGGAGGGGGTGAGCAGTTCTTC.

V usage is TRBV4-1 and J usage is TRBJ1-1; D gene ambiguous. In germline, CDR1 is MGHRA, CDR2 YSYEKL. The CDR3 is 17 amino acids. V lost 2 bases and J lost 1, with 17 bases in between. CDR3: CASSQPLGAASNTEAFF. The CDR3 nucleotides read TGCGCCAGCAGCCAACCCCTAGGAGCAGCTTCGAACACTGAAGCTTTCTTT.